Detailed here is one T cell receptor (beta chain). The antigen is unknown. This entry belongs to a study of beta chain features in type 1 diabetes. Overall study: The examined sorted cells totaled about 98 million across samples.

Germline CDR1 reads LGHNA; CDR2 reads YSLEER. Trimming stripped 2 bases from V and 4 bases from J, with 9 bases between. The CDR3 has 14 amino acids. Expressed TCRB transcripts were sequenced, since all the RNA that had been isolated was reverse transcribed. There were 3.4 million or so reads on average in the naive, central memory and regulatory T cell samples. The assay was immunoSEQ multiplex PCR, and TCRdb's table has in-frame clones only and misses some. Altogether more than 150,000 clones are present, about 13% being singletons, with the ten largest covering 0.62%. Cell sorting via CD45RO/CCR7/CD25/CD127/CD95/CD27 was performed to obtain CD4+ naive, central memory, regulatory and stem cell-like memory cells. Notes on the study in general: Individuals with type 1 diabetes displayed fewer insertions and more deletions at VDJ junctions.

The TCR was taken from a woman aged 18-29 years in good health. The V gene is TRBV4-3, the J gene TRBJ2-1; D unclear. Sequencing was done on a sample of central memory CD4+ T cells from blood. The CDR3 region is CASSQLYSYNEQFF. The DNA of the CDR3 is TGCGCCAGCAGCCAATTGTACAGTTACAATGAGCAGTTCTTC.